This entry features one T cell receptor beta chain sequence. Its specificity is unknown. CD8+ and CD4+ T cells from blood underwent TCR beta sequencing, which was carried out in a high-throughput format. Trimming removed 5 bases from V and 2 bases from J, with 15 bases in between. Looked up from germline, CDR1 is LNHDA and CDR2 is SQIVND (reference sequence). This CDR3 has 15 residues. Random hexamers primed reverse transcription of about 0.45 to 1 ug RNA. TCRdb called the immunoSEQ multiplex PCR reads again in MiXCR, with one record for every CDR3 protein. This table has some 100,000 distinct CDR3 sequences, more than 85% appearing once. This entry comes from a study of CD8 T cells in Susac syndrome. Study results and caveats: It was acknowledged in the study that the number of individuals who were included in its TCR sequencing and HLA analysis was relatively small.

This receptor was identified in a human donor with multiple sclerosis. The chain links TRBV19 to TRBJ1-1; D call uncertain. Sequencing was carried out using CD4+ T cells from PBMCs. CDR3 coding DNA: TGTGCCAGTAGTCTCATTCAGGTCGGTAACACTGAAGCTTTCTTT. It is translated as CASSLIQVGNTEAFF.